The following is a TCR beta chain sequence with its context. This sample was included in a study of blood T cell repertoires in COVID-19. Study information: Whether acute or convalescent, the COVID-19 samples came from the United States, Italy and Spain. T cells, B-cell-depleted T cells, or PBMCs provided the cDNA or gDNA that served as material.

Original data processing: Counts of nucleated cells, estimated from reference gene primer amplification, were obtained. Produced via immunoSEQ multiplex PCR; TCRdb's table is partial and in-frame only. Clone size and the V and J calls come from that table; the DNA yielded D and trimming. Found here are about 160,000 clones, around 80% of them singletons; the top ten hold roughly 18%. Germline V lookup: CDR1 MRHNA, CDR2 SNTAGT. The CDR3 is 14 residues long. Trimming cost V 6 bases and J 2 bases, with 10 bases left between them. Material: peripheral blood. The genes are TRBV6-4 and TRBJ2-2; D may be TRBD2 (6 bases). This clonotype originated in a woman of 80 years or more with acute or convalescent COVID-19. The CDR3 DNA is TGTGCCAGCAGATTAGCGGATAACACCGGGGAGCTGTTTTTT. As protein: CASRLADNTGELFF.